The rows below give T cell receptor beta chains drawn from one sample of a study of siplizumab effects on memory and regulatory T cells. The assay was immunoSEQ multiplex PCR, and TCRdb's table has in-frame clones only and misses some. Among about 100,000 clones listed, 90% to 95% were seen once. Sequencing was done on a sample of Tregs sorted from blood. Every receptor here comes from a human donor in good health. Each CDR3 is given with its conserved first and last residue. The D gene is left open where the match is weak. The listing skips clone size in some rows; elsewhere it reads once, few, many or a size class.

cdr3_aa cdr3_nt v_call clone_size d_call j_call
CATSRDPGQGGEQFF TGTGCCACCAGCAGAGATCCCGGACAGGGGGGGGAGCAGTTCTTC TRBV15 . TRBD1 TRBJ2-1
CSVEKGVDTEAFF TGCAGCGTTGAAAAGGGGGTGGACACTGAAGCTTTCTTT TRBV29-1 few . TRBJ1-1
CAWSLGVGDTQYF TGTGCCTGGAGTCTGGGCGTGGGGGATACGCAGTATTTT TRBV30 . . TRBJ2-3
CASSLGYRLTTDTQYF TGTGCCAGCAGCTTGGGTTATAGGCTCACCACAGATACGCAGTATTTT TRBV5-4 . . TRBJ2-3
CASSPGLAGGGGEQYF TGTGCCAGCAGCCCAGGACTAGCGGGAGGGGGAGGCGAGCAGTACTTC TRBV4-2 . TRBD2 TRBJ2-7
CASAGLNTEAFF TGTGCCAGCGCGGGGCTGAACACTGAAGCTTTCTTT TRBV18 once . TRBJ1-1
CAWSYGGMNTEAFF TGTGCCTGGAGTTATGGGGGCATGAACACTGAAGCTTTCTTT TRBV30 . . TRBJ1-1
CASSYFGTRGTGYTF TGTGCCAGCAGTTATTTCGGGACTCGCGGAACCGGCTACACCTTC TRBV6-5 . . TRBJ1-2
CASSFPPAQSNTEAFF TGTGCCAGCAGCTTTCCCCCCGCCCAGAGTAACACTGAAGCTTTCTTT TRBV7-6 . . TRBJ1-1
CASREGARTGELFF TGTGCCAGTCGAGAGGGAGCACGCACCGGGGAGCTGTTTTTT TRBV19 . . TRBJ2-2
CASSYQGGGYEQYF TGCGCCAGCAGCTATCAAGGGGGCGGCTACGAGCAGTACTTC TRBV5-1 . TRBD1 TRBJ2-7
CASSPSGLLGNTIYF TGTGCCAGCTCACCAAGTGGGTTACTGGGAAACACCATATATTTT TRBV18 . . TRBJ1-3
CASSQDLVGTDTQYF TGTGCCAGCAGCCAAGATCTAGTTGGCACAGATACGCAGTATTTT TRBV14 . . TRBJ2-3
CAISEPLPPPDNEQFF TGTGCCATCAGTGAGCCCCTTCCTCCCCCCGACAATGAGCAGTTCTTC TRBV10-3 . . TRBJ2-1
CASSPWDEALRPGELFF TGTGCCAGCAGCCCTTGGGATGAGGCGTTGAGGCCCGGGGAGCTGTTTTTT TRBV7-3 once . TRBJ2-2
CASSFGGYTYEQYF TGTGCCAGCAGTTTCGGGGGTTACACCTACGAGCAGTACTTC TRBV28 . . TRBJ2-7
CASSLNAPYEQYF TGTGCCAGCAGTTTGAACGCGCCTTACGAGCAGTACTTC TRBV27 . . TRBJ2-7
CASSSQGAVNEAFF TGTGCCAGCAGTTCACAGGGGGCCGTAAATGAAGCTTTCTTT TRBV6-6 . TRBD1 TRBJ1-1
CASSKIQGQPQHF TGTGCCAGCAGTAAAATACAGGGTCAGCCCCAGCATTTT TRBV7-2 once . TRBJ1-5
CASSRTPGVGTEAFF TGTGCCAGCAGCCGGACTCCGGGTGTGGGCACTGAAGCTTTCTTT TRBV7-3 . . TRBJ1-1
CASSYAAYEQYF TGTGCCAGCAGTTATGCTGCCTACGAGCAGTACTTC TRBV5-6 . . TRBJ2-7
CSVNRAETQYF TGCAGTGTAAACAGGGCGGAGACCCAGTACTTC TRBV20-1 . . TRBJ2-5